The clone carrying this TCR beta chain has only a few counts. Its antigen is not known. Expressed TCRB transcripts got sequenced, as all isolated RNA was reverse transcribed. An average approximately 3.7 million reads came from naive, central memory and regulatory T cell samples. Method: immunoSEQ multiplex PCR; TCRdb's copy keeps in-frame clones and lacks some. The sample has about 340,000 clones, about a tenth seen once; the top ten hold roughly 1%. The record originates from a study of beta chain features in type 1 diabetes. Whole-study results and caveats: In every one of the four CD4+ subsets, TCRB CDR3s were moderately but significantly shorter in Type 1 diabetes patients. Patients with type 1 diabetes carried fewer insertions and had more deletions at their VDJ junctions.

V dropped 2 bases and J dropped 1 base, with 9 bases sitting between them. The CDR3 consists of 15 residues. Per the germline V gene, CDR1 is MNHEY and CDR2 is SMNVEV (reference sequence). The clonotype was recovered from a young man with type 1 diabetes. The sequenced material came from central memory CD4+ T cells from blood. The gene calls are TRBV27 and TRBJ1-5; the D is unclear. In DNA form, the CDR3 reads TGTGCCAGCAGTTTAGTCGGGGTGAGCAATCAGCCCCAGCATTTT. Its translation is CASSLVGVSNQPQHF.